The source of this TCR beta chain is a study of shared clonotypes between healthy human individuals. Notes on the study in general: Deeper or shallower sequencing was expected to change how clonotypes are shared among donors. Only blood was sampled, and tissue TCR repertoires likely differ from blood ones.

As concerns this clone: Its antigen is not known.

Original analysis: ImmunoSEQ yielded junction-only sequences lacking quality scores, so filtering differed. Method: immunoSEQ multiplex PCR; TCRdb's copy keeps in-frame clones and lacks some. The V and J calls and the clone size are those of that table, but D and trimming were determined from the DNA. The table shows around 1.9 million clones, with around 93% occurring only once. Naive CD8 cells were CD45RO-negative, positively selected for CCR7, excluding terminally differentiated effector memory CD45RA+ cells. The CDR3 runs 13 residues. Germline CDR1 and CDR2: SGHRS and YFSETQ. Trimming left V 5 bases short and J 5 bases short, with 10 bases between.

Input material: naive CD8+ T cells from PBMCs. This TCR was recovered from a young man in good health. Some clones in this sample may be carry-over from other donors' samples. The J gene is TRBJ2-2, the V gene TRBV5-1, with a weak D call TRBD2 (5 bases). The CDR3 region has the DNA TGCGCCAGCAGAAGCGGCCGGACCGGGGAGCTGTTTTTT. It codes for CASRSGRTGELFF.